These 27 T cell receptor beta chains originate from one sample sequenced in a study of T cells in Graves' hyperthyroidism and ophthalmopathy. TCR beta CDR3 regions were amplified from RNA. With the HTBI primer set, the TCR CDR3 went through a first round of RT-PCR. A single record per CDR3 protein comes from TCRdb applying MiXCR to the multiplex PCR reads. The sample holds a few hundred thousand distinct CDR3 sequences, more than 45% seen once. Sequenced sample: peripheral blood or thyroid tissue (not recorded which). Receptors were obtained from an adult woman with Graves' disease, either hyperthyroidism or ophthalmopathy (not recorded which).

The sample holds a few counts of this clonotype. DNA of the CDR3: TGTGCCTGGAGTGTCCAAAACCATCAGCCCCAGCATTTT. Its protein is CAWSVQNHQPQHF. J is TRBJ1-5 and V is TRBV30; D not resolved. The V end was cut by 0 bases, the J end by 5 bases, with 8 bases between. From germline, CDR1 is GTSNPN and CDR2 SVGIG (reference sequence). The CDR3 covers 13 residues.

There are many counts of this clonotype. The chain recombines TRBV12-3 or TRBV12-4 with TRBJ2-5; D is unresolved. The V and J ends lost 3 bases and 5 bases respectively, with 4 bases between them. CDR3 length: 11 residues. The chain's CDR3 is CASSFAETQYF. The CDR3 coding sequence is TGTGCCAGCAGTTTCGCGGAGACCCAGTACTTC.

This clonotype was counted between two and nine times. V and J are TRBV24-1 and TRBJ2-7; possibly TRBD2 for D (6 bases). Trimming cost V 3 bases and J 2 bases, with 13 bases left between them. CDR1 is KGHDR, CDR2 SFDVKD, per germline. The CDR3 totals 15 residues. CDR3: CATSDARSGAYEQYF. The CDR3 nucleotides read TGTGCCACCAGTGATGCGAGATCGGGGGCCTACGAGCAGTACTTC.

The rearrangement joins TRBV20-1 to TRBJ2-7, with TRBD1 matching over 8 bases. V dropped 5 bases and J dropped 3; count of bases not matched to a gene: 6. This CDR3 is 13 amino acids long. Germline-derived CDR1 and CDR2 are DFQATT and SNEGSKA (reference sequence). CDR3 in amino acids: CSAQDREYYEQYF. CDR3 DNA sequence: TGCAGTGCTCAGGACAGGGAATACTACGAGCAGTACTTC.

The chain carries TRBV29-1 and TRBJ1-2; D is perhaps TRBD1 (5 bases). Trimming cost V 3 bases and J 1 base, with 12 bases left between them. The germline CDR1 and CDR2 sequences are SQVTM and ANQGSEA. The CDR3 sequence is 14 residues long. DNA for the CDR3: TGCAGCGTTGACGGGGCATTGAATAACTATGGCTACACCTTC. This encodes CSVDGALNNYGYTF.

The V gene is TRBV9, the J gene TRBJ2-5, with 13 bases matching TRBD2. Germline V CDR1 and CDR2: SGDLS, YYNGEE. Unmatched junction bases numbered 6, after V lost 0 bases and J lost 4 bases. The CDR3 spans 17 residues. In DNA form, the CDR3 reads TGTGCCAGCAGCGTAGGACTAGCGGGGGGATTGGCAGAGACCCAGTACTTC. This sequence encodes CASSVGLAGGLAETQYF.

V and J are TRBV20-1 and TRBJ2-5; possibly TRBD2 for D (7 bases). Trimming took 2 bases from V and 1 from J, leaving 17 bases between them. Germline CDR1 reads DFQATT; CDR2 reads SNEGSKA (reference sequence). CDR3 length equals 16 residues. The CDR3 protein is CSARPRYRGGQETQYF. CDR3 nucleotides: TGCAGTGCTAGACCAAGGTATAGGGGGGGCCAAGAGACCCAGTACTTC.

Turning to this clonotype: Possible read error: a much larger clone is one base away. The V call is TRBV7-3, the J call TRBJ2-2; tentatively, D is TRBD1 or TRBD2 (6 bases each). This CDR3 contains 16 residues. The germline V gene encodes CDR1 SGHTA and CDR2 FQGTGA. CDR3 DNA: TGTGCCAGCCGCTTGGGGGATGGGGGGCGCACCGGGGAGCTGTTTTTT. Its translation is CASRLGDGGRTGELFF.

This chain links TRBV15 with TRBJ1-1; 9 nucleotides line up with TRBD1. This CDR3 spans 15 amino acids. Germline-derived CDR1 and CDR2 are LNHNV and YYDKDF (reference sequence). The J segment lost 5 bases and the V segment lost 3 bases, leaving 7 bases of the junction unmatched. The CDR3 DNA follows: TGTGCCACCAGCAGTGTAGGACAGGGGAGGACTGAAGCTTTCTTT. It yields the protein CATSSVGQGRTEAFF.

This clonotype was seen ten or more times. The CDR3 bases are TGTGCCAGCAGCTTGACTAGCTCCGAGCAGTACTTC. Translating gives CASSLTSSEQYF. V gene TRBV5-6 combines with J gene TRBJ2-7, with D perhaps matching TRBD2 (6 bases). CDR1 and CDR2 from the germline V gene are SGHDT and YYEEEE. V lost 1 base and J 6 bases, leaving 8 bases between the germline ends. This CDR3 is built from 12 residues.

With regard to this clonotype: This may arise from a read error, as a much more abundant clone is one base away. This chain connects TRBV14 to TRBJ2-1, with no clear D. This CDR3 comprises 15 residues. The germline V gene encodes CDR1 SGHDN and CDR2 FVKESK. DNA of the CDR3: TGTGCCAACAGCCAAGGATCGCACTCCTACAATGAGCAGTTCTTC. Its translation: CANSQGSHSYNEQFF.

This clonotype came up many times. V is TRBV2 and J is TRBJ1-5; D not resolved. Germline lookup yields CDR1 SNHLY and CDR2 FYNNEI. The CDR3 has 11 residues. With 8 bases removed from V and 0 bases from J, the gap between germline ends came to 2 bases. The CDR3 nucleotides read TGTGCCAGCGGTAGCAATCAGCCCCAGCATTTT. The encoded protein is CASGSNQPQHF.

This clonotype appeared once. This chain links TRBV10-3 with TRBJ2-6; D is undetermined. This CDR3 is 16 amino acids long. V lost 3 bases to trimming and J lost 2 bases, with 11 bases between them. Germline CDR1 reads ENHRY; CDR2 reads SYGVKD. The CDR3 DNA follows: TGTGCCATCAGTGAACTTCTGGGGACTGGGGCCAACGTCCTGACTTTC. Its protein is CAISELLGTGANVLTF.

The rearrangement joins TRBV7-3 to TRBJ1-1; 7 bases are shared with TRBD1. The CDR3 extends over 14 amino acids. Losses at the gene ends were 6 bases for V and 3 bases for J; bases not matched to a gene: 7. Germline loops: CDR1 SGHTA, CDR2 FQGTGA. The CDR3 loop reads CASRPTGRDTEAFF. CDR3 in DNA: TGTGCCAGCAGGCCGACAGGGAGGGACACTGAAGCTTTCTTT.

This clonotype showed up many times. This rearrangement joins TRBV12-3 or TRBV12-4 to TRBJ2-7; TRBD2 matches 7 bases. The CDR3 sequence is 15 residues long. The V and J ends lost 5 bases and 3 bases, in that order; junction bases with no gene match: 10. The CDR3 nucleotides read TGTGCCAGCAGTGCGACCCAGCGGGACGACTACGAGCAGTACTTC. Protein: CASSATQRDDYEQYF.

The genes are TRBV7-9 and TRBJ1-2; D call uncertain. The CDR3 sequence is 15 residues long. Trimming removed 1 base at V and 6 bases at J, with 15 bases between. Germline V lookup: CDR1 SEHNR, CDR2 FQNEAQ (reference sequence). The CDR3 nucleotides read TGTGCCAGCAGCTTAGGCCGTTCCAGGAAGGATGGCTACACCTTC. Its protein is CASSLGRSRKDGYTF.

This clonotype was found many times. V gene TRBV5-1 combines with J gene TRBJ1-4; possible D gene TRBD1, 6 bases. This CDR3 is built from 14 residues. The germline V and J ends were trimmed by 1 base and 12 bases, with 16 bases remaining between them. Germline assignment: CDR1 SGHRS and CDR2 YFSETQ. This chain's CDR3 is CASSLLAGQTQLFF. The CDR3 DNA is TGCGCCAGCAGCTTGCTGGCGGGACAAACTCAACTGTTTTTT.

The table lists this clonotype with a few counts. The chain carries TRBV20-1 and TRBJ1-5; 9 bases map to TRBD1. V shed 6 bases, J shed 6 bases, and the junction held 6 bases outside the gene matches. Germline assignment: CDR1 DFQATT and CDR2 SNEGSKA (reference sequence). This CDR3 comprises 13 residues. Written as DNA, the CDR3 is TGCAGTGCCCCCGAGGGACAGGGTCAGCCCCAGCATTTT. Amino acid sequence: CSAPEGQGQPQHF.

This chain links TRBV7-4 with TRBJ1-5, with D perhaps TRBD1 (6 bases). CDR3 length: 15 residues. Deletions cut 11 bases from V and 8 bases from J, with 25 bases between. CDR1 and CDR2 from the germline V gene are SGHVT and SQSDAQ. This chain's CDR3 is CAWSVGQLGAKPQHF. Written as DNA, the CDR3 is TGTGCCTGGAGTGTAGGACAGCTGGGAGCAAAGCCCCAGCATTTT.

V is TRBV19 and J is TRBJ1-5, with D possibly matching TRBD1 (5 bases). Trimming shortened V by 3 bases and J by 5 bases, and 14 bases separated the two germline ends. Germline V gene sequence: CDR1 LNHDA, CDR2 SQIVND (reference sequence). This CDR3 has 15 residues. DNA of the CDR3: TGTGCCAGTAGTATTTCCCACAGGCGGCATCAGCCCCAGCATTTT. This gives the protein CASSISHRRHQPQHF. Based on the CDR3 plus reference TRBV19 and TRBJ1-5, the full variable domain is DGGITQSPKYLFRKEGQNVTLSCEQNLNHDAMYWYRQDPGQGLRLIYYSQIVNDFQKGDIAEGYSVSREKKESFPLTVTSAQKNPTAFYLCASSISHRRHQPQHFGDGTRLSIL.

The chain combines TRBV10-3 with TRBJ2-5; 9 bases agree with TRBD1. The CDR3 sequence is 15 residues long. Germline-derived CDR1 and CDR2 are ENHRY and SYGVKD. After removal of 10 bases from V and 9 bases from J, the junction contained 18 bases not matched to a gene. CDR3 nucleotide sequence: TGTGCCACCCAATCGGGGGACAGGGAGGTTCAGCCCCAGTACTTC. It translates to CATQSGDREVQPQYF.

The rearrangement links TRBV5-1 to TRBJ2-2; 7 bases fit TRBD1. V lost 5 bases and J lost 13; bases outside the gene matches: 2. The CDR3 consists of 10 residues. From germline, CDR1 is SGHRS and CDR2 YFSETQ. This chain's CDR3 is CASRRQGLFF. CDR3 nucleotides: TGCGCCAGCAGGAGACAGGGGCTGTTTTTT.

This chain joins TRBV20-1 and TRBJ1-1; D is perhaps TRBD1 (6 bases). This CDR3 is built from 13 residues. Germline CDR1 reads DFQATT; CDR2 reads SNEGSKA (reference sequence). V dropped 5 bases and J dropped 3 bases, with 13 bases sitting between them. The DNA for the CDR3 is TGCAGTGCTGCCCGGAACAGGGACACTGAAGCTTTCTTT. It translates to CSAARNRDTEAFF.

The gene calls are TRBV10-3 and TRBJ1-2; D may be TRBD1 (5 bases). The germline gives CDR1 ENHRY, CDR2 SYGVKD. This CDR3 comprises 14 residues. Deletions cut 3 bases from V and 7 bases from J, with 15 bases between. The CDR3 region has the DNA TGTGCCATCAGTGACGCACCGCAGGGCTTTGGCTACACCTTC. It yields the protein CAISDAPQGFGYTF.

This clonotype was observed many times. The CDR3 DNA is TGCGCCAGCAGCTTAAGACCCACCACCTCCGAAAAACTGTTTTTT. It codes for CASSLRPTTSEKLFF. The chain carries TRBV5-1 and TRBJ1-4; no reliable D call. Trimming took 2 bases from V and 8 from J, leaving 16 bases between them. There are 15 residues in the CDR3. Germline V gives CDR1 SGHRS, CDR2 YFSETQ.

This chain uses TRBV19 with TRBJ1-1; D perhaps matches TRBD1 (6 bases). Per the germline V gene, CDR1 is LNHDA and CDR2 is SQIVND (reference sequence). V shed 9 bases and J shed 1 base, with 18 bases lying between them. The length of the CDR3 is 15 residues. The CDR3 sequence is CASGGGNRRNTEAFF. The DNA for the CDR3 is TGTGCCAGCGGGGGGGGCAATCGGCGGAACACTGAAGCTTTCTTT.

J is TRBJ1-5 and V is TRBV19; D is ambiguous. V lost 6 bases, J lost 11 bases, and 11 bases lay in between. CDR1 is LNHDA and CDR2 is SQIVND in the germline V gene (reference sequence). The CDR3 sequence is 11 residues long. The CDR3 DNA reads TGTGCCAGTAGCGAAAGGGAGACCCAGCATTTT. It specifies CASSERETQHF.